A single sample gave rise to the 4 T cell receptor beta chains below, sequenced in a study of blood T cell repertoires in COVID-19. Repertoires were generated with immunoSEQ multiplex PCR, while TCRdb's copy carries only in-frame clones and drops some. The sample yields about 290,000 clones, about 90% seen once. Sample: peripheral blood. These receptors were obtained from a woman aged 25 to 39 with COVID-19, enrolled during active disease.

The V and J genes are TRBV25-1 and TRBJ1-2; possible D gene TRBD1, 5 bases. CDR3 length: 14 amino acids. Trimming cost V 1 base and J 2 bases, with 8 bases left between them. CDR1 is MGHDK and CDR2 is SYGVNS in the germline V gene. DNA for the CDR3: TGTGCCAGCAGTGAATGGGGCGGAAACTATGGCTACACCTTC. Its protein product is CASSEWGGNYGYTF.

Here the CDR3 reads CASSWDRGRGQPQHF. The CDR3 nucleotides read TGTGCCAGCAGTTGGGACAGGGGGCGCGGTCAGCCCCAGCATTTT. J is TRBJ1-5 and V is TRBV2; 12 bases fit TRBD1. The trim removed 5 bases at V and 6 bases at J, leaving 5 bases unmatched. Germline V gene lookup returns CDR1 SNHLY and CDR2 FYNNEI. This CDR3 spans 15 amino acids.

CDR3 nucleotides: TGTGCCAGCAACCCCCAGGGTTCTGAAGCTTTCTTT. Protein product: CASNPQGSEAFF. The rearrangement joins TRBV6-5 to TRBJ1-1; D may be TRBD1 (5 bases). V shed 7 bases and J shed 6 bases, with 12 bases lying between them. CDR1 is MNHEY, CDR2 SVGAGI, per germline. The CDR3 loop spans 12 amino acids.

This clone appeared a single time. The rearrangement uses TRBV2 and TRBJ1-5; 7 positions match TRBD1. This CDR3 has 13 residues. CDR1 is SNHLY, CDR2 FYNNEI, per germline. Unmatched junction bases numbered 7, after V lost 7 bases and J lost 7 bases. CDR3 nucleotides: TGTGCCAGCACCCTGACAGGGAACCAGCCCCAGCATTTT. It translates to CASTLTGNQPQHF.